Listed here are 16 T cell receptor beta chains from one sample, sequenced in a study of PD-L1 blockade in urothelial cancer. Clones were sequenced by immunoSEQ multiplex PCR, and TCRdb holds only the in-frame ones, with some missing. This sample has 20,000 to 30,000 clones; about 86% occur once, and the top ten carry roughly 31%. Material: PBMCs, obtained around atezolizumab (anti-PD-L1) treatment. Source of these receptors: a man aged 60 to 75 with urothelial cancer.

The chain couples TRBV5-1 to TRBJ1-1; D is uncertain. CDR1 is SGHRS and CDR2 is YFSETQ in the germline V gene. The CDR3 is 13 amino acids. The germline V and J ends were trimmed by 0 bases and 4 bases, with 7 bases remaining between them. The CDR3 here is CASSLDGVTEAFF. The CDR3 DNA reads TGCGCCAGCAGCTTGGACGGGGTCACTGAAGCTTTCTTT.

This chain uses TRBV5-6 with TRBJ2-1; 9 positions agree with TRBD2. The CDR3 is 15 residues long. Germline trimming cut 0 bases from V and 5 bases from J; bases unmatched to any gene: 3. Germline V gene sequence: CDR1 SGHDT, CDR2 YYEEEE. CDR3 amino acids: CASSLGLAGNNEQFF. For the CDR3, the DNA is TGTGCCAGCAGCTTGGGTCTAGCGGGGAACAATGAGCAGTTCTTC.

The chain couples TRBV6-1 to TRBJ1-6, with D tentatively TRBD1 (5 bases). The CDR3 has 13 residues. Germline CDR1 is MNHNS and CDR2 is SASEGT. The V gene lost 4 bases and the J gene lost 10 bases, with 11 bases spanning the gap. This CDR3 is CASSGDFGSPLHF. CDR3 DNA: TGTGCCAGCAGTGGGGACTTCGGGTCACCCCTCCACTTT.

V is TRBV5-6 and J is TRBJ1-4; 7 positions agree with TRBD1. The CDR3 runs to 14 residues. J gave up 0 bases and V 4 bases, and 0 bases lay outside the gene matches. Looked up from germline, CDR1 is SGHDT and CDR2 is YYEEEE. For the CDR3, the DNA is TGTGCCAGCAGCGGGACAGCAACTAATGAAAAACTGTTTTTT. It encodes CASSGTATNEKLFF.

The chain links TRBV29-1 to TRBJ1-1, with 9 bases lining up with TRBD1. Germline-derived CDR1 and CDR2 are SQVTM and ANQGSEA. With 6 bases clipped from V and 7 bases from J, the junction kept 6 bases outside the gene matches. The CDR3 runs to 12 residues. CDR3 bases: TGCAGCGTGGGGGACAGGGTATTTGAAGCTTTCTTT. Amino acids: CSVGDRVFEAFF.

This chain connects TRBV30 to TRBJ1-4; weak D call: TRBD1 (5 bases). The CDR3 is 14 amino acids. The germline gives CDR1 GTSNPN, CDR2 SVGIG (reference sequence). V gave up 0 bases and J gave up 6 bases, with 11 bases separating them. The CDR3 here is CAWSVRGGYEKLFF. CDR3 in DNA: TGTGCCTGGAGTGTACGGGGGGGGTATGAAAAACTGTTTTTT.

The V call is TRBV28, the J call TRBJ2-1, with 9 bases aligning to TRBD2. CDR3 size: 16 residues. With V trimmed by 7 bases and J by 10 bases, 17 bases remained unmatched. CDR1 is MDHEN and CDR2 is SYDVKM in the germline V gene. Written as DNA, the CDR3 is TGTGCCAGCATTTCGTCGGGACTAGCCACTAATCCAGAGCAGTTCTTC. Translating it yields CASISSGLATNPEQFF.

V is TRBV29-1 and J is TRBJ2-3; TRBD2 aligns across 13 bases. V was pared by 6 bases and J by 4 bases, with 4 bases of the junction left unmatched. The CDR3 is made up of 14 amino acids. Germline V gene lookup returns CDR1 SQVTM and CDR2 ANQGSEA. CDR3 DNA: TGCAGCGTGGTTGGACTAGCGGGGGCAGATACGCAGTATTTT. Translation gives CSVVGLAGADTQYF.

This chain connects TRBV30 to TRBJ2-3; 10 bases line up with TRBD2. The CDR3 totals 15 residues. J was trimmed by 4 bases and V by 4 bases; bases with no gene match: 8. CDR1 and CDR2 (germline): GTSNPN, SVGIG (reference sequence). This CDR3 reads CAWILAGRNADTQYF. CDR3 nucleotides: TGTGCCTGGATACTAGCGGGAAGAAACGCAGATACGCAGTATTTT.

The V call is TRBV19, the J call TRBJ1-1; unclear D gene. The germline gives CDR1 LNHDA, CDR2 SQIVND (reference sequence). This CDR3 region has 12 residues. V shed 6 bases and J shed 11 bases, with 16 bases lying between them. The chain's CDR3 is CASRSRAAGAFF. Written as DNA, the CDR3 is TGTGCCAGTAGATCTCGCGCGGCCGGGGCTTTCTTT.

In the case of this clone: It is likely a read error, because the conserved phenylalanine at the end of the CDR3 is missing. In nucleotides, the CDR3 is TGTGCCAGTAGTGCCCCCGTTAGGGGTAACTATGGCTACACCCTC. Amino acids: CASSAPVRGNYGYTL. The chain joins TRBV19 to TRBJ1-2, with a weak D call TRBD1 (5 bases). The V and J ends lost 5 bases and 1 base respectively, with 14 bases between them. The CDR3 has 15 amino acids. Germline lookup yields CDR1 LNHDA and CDR2 SQIVND (reference sequence).

The chain employs TRBV5-1 and TRBJ1-3, with D perhaps TRBD1 (5 bases). The length of the CDR3 is 16 residues. Germline loops: CDR1 SGHRS, CDR2 YFSETQ. The germline V and J ends were trimmed by 0 bases and 0 bases, with 10 bases remaining between them. This chain's CDR3 is CASSLAGPSSGNTIYF. CDR3 nucleotide sequence: TGCGCCAGCAGCTTGGCAGGGCCAAGCTCTGGAAACACCATATATTTT.

J is TRBJ2-7 and V is TRBV6-1, with a possible D match to TRBD2 (6 bases). Looked up from germline, CDR1 is MNHNS and CDR2 is SASEGT. This CDR3 is built from 14 residues. The ends were cut back, 4 bases at V and 6 bases at J, with 16 bases in the middle. The CDR3 loop reads CASSGLGKVSEQYF. DNA of the CDR3: TGTGCCAGCAGTGGACTAGGGAAGGTTTCCGAGCAGTACTTC.

The chain combines TRBV7-9 with TRBJ2-7, with D possibly being TRBD1 (6 bases). Trimming shortened V by 2 bases and J by 2 bases, and 19 bases separated the two germline ends. The CDR3 sequence is 17 residues long. Germline lookup yields CDR1 SEHNR and CDR2 FQNEAQ (reference sequence). The CDR3 DNA sequence: TGTGCCAGCAGCTTATGGCAAGGACTGGACAGACCCTACGAGCAGTACTTC. Translated, it gives CASSLWQGLDRPYEQYF. Complete variable domain (other parts from reference TRBV7-9 and TRBJ2-7): DTGVSQNPRHKITKRGQNVTFRCDPISEHNRLYWYRQTLGQGPEFLTYFQNEAQLEKSRLLSDRFSAERPKGSFSTLEIQRTEQGDSAMYLCASSLWQGLDRPYEQYFGPGTRLTVT.

The chain uses TRBV5-4 and TRBJ1-1; D perhaps matches TRBD1 (5 bases). The V end lost 5 bases, the J end lost 1 base, and 9 bases lay between the germline ends. The CDR3 spans 13 residues. Germline lookup yields CDR1 SGHNT and CDR2 YYREEE (reference sequence). CDR3 sequence (DNA): TGTGCCAGCAGGTCCAGGGAGAACACTGAAGCTTTCTTT. Translating gives CASRSRENTEAFF. Using reference TRBV5-4 and TRBJ1-1 for the parts outside the CDR3, the full variable domain is ETGVTQSPTHLIKTRGQQVTLRCSSQSGHNTVSWYQQALGQGPQFIFQYYREEENGRGNFPPRFSGLQFPNYSSELNVNALELDDSALYLCASRSRENTEAFFGQGTRLTVV.

This chain links TRBV4-2 with TRBJ1-3, with D possibly being TRBD1 (6 bases). The germline V and J ends were trimmed by 4 bases and 3 bases, with 25 bases remaining between them. The germline V gene has CDR1 LGHNA and CDR2 YNFKEQ. This CDR3 has 19 residues. The CDR3 region has the DNA TGTGCCAGCAGCCTCTTTGACCCCTCCACAGGGTCATATGGAAACACCATATATTTT. Its protein is CASSLFDPSTGSYGNTIYF.